This TCR beta chain originates from a study of identical twins. General study points: Invariant cells of the MAIT and iNKT types might have partly distorted the zero-insertion analyses.

Per germline, CDR1 SGHDT and CDR2 YYEEEE. Trimming took off 0 bases at V and 9 bases at J, with 13 bases between the two ends. The CDR3 runs 13 residues. After template switching added a universal primer site, the resulting cDNA carried unique molecular identifiers. TCRdb independently ran MiXCR on the 5' RACE reads; one entry per CDR3 protein. Of 650,000 to 750,000 distinct CDR3 sequences in the sample, 21% were seen once. This clonotype was observed at least ten times. Its target is not known. These data also featured in a second study, about T cells expressing NK-cell markers.

The chain recombines TRBV5-6 with TRBJ2-7; D not certain. Sequencing was done on a sample of PBMCs. This TCR came from a young woman in good health. The CDR3 sequence: CASSLADQSGQYF. The CDR3 DNA sequence: TGTGCCAGCAGCTTGGCGGATCAGTCCGGGCAGTACTTC.